One T cell receptor (beta chain) is described in this entry. TCRdb independently ran MiXCR on the 5' RACE reads; one entry per CDR3 protein. Of around 34,000 distinct CDR3 sequences in the sample, 25% to 30% were seen once. Treg sorting used a CD4+CD25+CD127-/low gate. The sample taken for sequencing was tumor-infiltrating Tregs sorted from the breast tumor. This TCR was sampled from a female donor with breast cancer.

The CDR3 spells CASSWGGDTQYF. The CDR3 coding sequence is TGTGCCAGCAGTTGGGGCGGGGATACGCAGTATTTT. V is TRBV6-5 and J is TRBJ2-3, with D perhaps assigned TRBD1 or TRBD2 (5 bases each). Germline V gene lookup returns CDR1 MNHEY and CDR2 SVGAGI. The CDR3 extends over 12 amino acids. V was pared by 4 bases and J by 6 bases, with 8 bases between.